This T cell receptor (beta chain) came from a study of tumor and adjacent non-tumor tissue in lung cancer. RNA was extracted from bulk tissue without any cell sorting. More than 3 cm separated this lung sample from the edge of the tumor. CDR3 length equals 15 residues. Germline assignment: CDR1 SGHAT and CDR2 FQNNGV. In the case of this clonotype: One junction end does not reproduce the germline sequence, and a read error may be involved.

Three rounds of nested PCR, following a modified ARM-PCR protocol, produced the TCRbeta library. TCRdb independently ran MiXCR on the multiplex PCR reads; one entry per CDR3 protein. The sample lists some 73,000 distinct CDR3 sequences, roughly 80% occurring once. Material for sequencing was distant non-tumor lung tissue. This TCR came from a man in his sixties with non-small cell lung cancer. This chain joins TRBV11-2 and TRBJ2-1; D gene unclear. DNA of the CDR3: TGTCCCAGCAGCTTAGATAGGAGCCCCTACATTGAGCAGTTCTTC. This translates into CPSSLDRSPYIEQFF.